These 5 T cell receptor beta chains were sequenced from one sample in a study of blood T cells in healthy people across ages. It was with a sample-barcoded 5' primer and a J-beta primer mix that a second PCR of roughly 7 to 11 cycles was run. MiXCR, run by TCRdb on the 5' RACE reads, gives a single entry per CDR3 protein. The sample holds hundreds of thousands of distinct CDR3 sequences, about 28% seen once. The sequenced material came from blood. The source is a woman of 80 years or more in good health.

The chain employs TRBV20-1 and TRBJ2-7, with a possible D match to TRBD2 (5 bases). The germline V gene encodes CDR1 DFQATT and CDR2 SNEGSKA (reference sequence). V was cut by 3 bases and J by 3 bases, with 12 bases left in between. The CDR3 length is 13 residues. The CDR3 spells CSASAGNIYEQYF. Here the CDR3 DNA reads TGCAGTGCTAGTGCCGGGAATATCTACGAGCAGTACTTC.

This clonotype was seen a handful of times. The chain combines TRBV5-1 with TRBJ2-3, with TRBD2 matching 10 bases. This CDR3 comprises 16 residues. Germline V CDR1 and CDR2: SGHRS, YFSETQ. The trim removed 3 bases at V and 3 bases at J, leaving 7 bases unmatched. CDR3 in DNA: TGCGCCAGCAGCTCCGGGACTAGCGCCCGAACAGATACGCAGTATTTT. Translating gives CASSSGTSARTDTQYF.

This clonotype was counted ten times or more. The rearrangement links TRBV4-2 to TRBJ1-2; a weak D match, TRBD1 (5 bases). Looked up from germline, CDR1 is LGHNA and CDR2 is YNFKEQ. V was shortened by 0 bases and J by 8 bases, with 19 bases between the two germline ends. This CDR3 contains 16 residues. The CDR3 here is CASSQDWGGSTYGYTF. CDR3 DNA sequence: TGTGCCAGCAGCCAAGACTGGGGGGGAAGTACGTACGGCTACACCTTC.

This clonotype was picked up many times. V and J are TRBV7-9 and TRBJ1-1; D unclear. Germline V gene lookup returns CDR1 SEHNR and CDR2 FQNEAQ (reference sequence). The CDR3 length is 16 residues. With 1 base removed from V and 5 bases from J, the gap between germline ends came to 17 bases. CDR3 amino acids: CASSLEGALGNTEAFF. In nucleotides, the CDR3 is TGTGCCAGCAGCTTAGAGGGCGCCCTAGGGAATACTGAAGCTTTCTTT.

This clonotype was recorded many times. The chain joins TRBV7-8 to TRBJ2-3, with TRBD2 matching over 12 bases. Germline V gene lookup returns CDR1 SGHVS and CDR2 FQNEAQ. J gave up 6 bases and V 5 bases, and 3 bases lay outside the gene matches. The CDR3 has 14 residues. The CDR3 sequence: CASSLTSGGDTQYF. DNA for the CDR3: TGTGCCAGCAGCCTGACTAGCGGGGGTGATACGCAGTATTTT.